Listed here are 11 T cell receptor beta chains from one sample, sequenced in a study of T cell responses to AZD1222 COVID-19 vaccine (dated by TCRdb to 2020 to 2023). The meaning of the sample's time point label: about 28 days (+/-7) after the second vaccine dose. In the paper's terms, the treatment or condition label means: meningococcal conjugate vaccine given as trial control. Receptor amplification or capture employed the immunoSEQ multiplex PCR assay. TCRdb re-hosts the immuneACCESS table, in-frame sequences only. Its copies lack some clones; in the studies checked, an unresolved V gene accounts for under half of them, and the cause for the rest is not known. For this sample there are 210,000 or so clones; roughly 94% appear just once. The ten largest clonotypes hold around 1.7% of the sample. The sample in question was peripheral blood, obtained 28 days after the second dose of the MenACWY control vaccine. The receptors stem from an adult who received the MenACWY meningococcal vaccine as a control.

The CDR3 loop reads CASRPPGTGCNEQFF. DNA of the CDR3: TGTGCCAGCAGACCACCCGGGACAGGGTGCAATGAGCAGTTCTTC. The chain couples TRBV11-3 to TRBJ2-1; TRBD1 matches at 9 bases. The CDR3 runs 15 residues. The germline gives CDR1 SGHNT, CDR2 YENEEA. V shed 6 bases, J shed 6 bases, and the junction held 9 bases outside the gene matches.

The chain couples TRBV19 to TRBJ2-5; 7 bases are a match to TRBD1. The CDR3 loop spans 17 amino acids. Germline V gene data show CDR1 as LNHDA and CDR2 as SQIVND (reference sequence). V dropped 7 bases and J dropped 1; count of bases not matched to a gene: 15. The CDR3 DNA reads TGTGCCAGTACCCCCCGAGGTACAGGGGTTTCCCAAGAGACCCAGTACTTC. Its protein product is CASTPRGTGVSQETQYF.

J is TRBJ2-1 and V is TRBV28; D is uncertain. Germline V lookup: CDR1 MDHEN, CDR2 SYDVKM. Trimming pared 2 bases from V and 2 bases from J, leaving 7 bases between. The CDR3 runs to 14 residues. The CDR3 spells CASSLPMTYNEQFF. The CDR3 nucleotides read TGTGCCAGCAGTTTACCCATGACCTACAATGAGCAGTTCTTC.

About this clone itself: Other nucleotide sequences from this sample produce the same CDR3. The V call is TRBV7-9, the J call TRBJ2-2; D might be TRBD2 (5 bases). CDR3 length equals 13 residues. V was clipped by 3 bases and J by 4 bases, with 6 bases between them. The V gene's germline CDR1 is SEHNR and CDR2 FQNEAQ (reference sequence). CDR3: CASSLGATGELFF. CDR3 DNA sequence: TGTGCCAGCAGCTTGGGAGCCACCGGGGAGCTGTTTTTT. The whole variable domain, filled in from reference TRBV7-9 and TRBJ2-2, reads DTGVSQNPRHKITKRGQNVTFRCDPISEHNRLYWYRQTLGQGPEFLTYFQNEAQLEKSRLLSDRFSAERPKGSFSTLEIQRTEQGDSAMYLCASSLGATGELFFGEGSRLTVL.

J is TRBJ1-3 and V is TRBV7-9; 8 bases match TRBD1. The CDR3 runs 17 residues. Per the germline V gene, CDR1 is SEHNR and CDR2 is FQNEAQ (reference sequence). V shed 5 bases, J shed 0 bases, and the junction held 9 bases outside the gene matches. CDR3 nucleotides: TGTGCCAGCAGCGCACGCGCCACAGGGGGCTCTGGAAACACCATATATTTT. The encoded protein is CASSARATGGSGNTIYF.

This clone was found once. J is TRBJ2-7 and V is TRBV6-2 or TRBV6-3; a weak D match, TRBD1 (5 bases). The CDR3 runs to 16 residues. Germline CDR1 is MNHEY and CDR2 is SVGEGT. The germline V and J ends were trimmed by 5 bases and 0 bases, with 17 bases remaining between them. This chain's CDR3 is CASSTNPDTTSYEQYF. The CDR3 nucleotides read TGTGCCAGCAGTACAAATCCGGACACAACCTCCTACGAGCAGTACTTC.

This chain uses TRBV7-9 with TRBJ1-1, with no clear D. Deletions cut 5 bases from V and 3 bases from J, with 19 bases between. Per the germline V gene, CDR1 is SEHNR and CDR2 is FQNEAQ (reference sequence). The CDR3 extends over 16 amino acids. This CDR3 reads CASSPQGSIAYTEAFF. The CDR3 DNA follows: TGTGCCAGCAGCCCACAAGGGTCTATCGCGTACACTGAAGCTTTCTTT.

This chain links TRBV6-5 with TRBJ1-2; 8 positions match TRBD1. This CDR3 is 15 amino acids long. Germline trimming cut 10 bases from V and 3 bases from J; bases unmatched to any gene: 13. The germline gives CDR1 MNHEY, CDR2 SVGAGI. The DNA for the CDR3 is TGTGCCAACCAATTAATGGACAGGGAACACTATGGCTACACCTTC. It yields the protein CANQLMDREHYGYTF.

This chain joins TRBV20-1 and TRBJ1-2, with TRBD1 matching over 8 bases. The J segment lost 7 bases and the V segment lost 5 bases, leaving 3 bases of the junction unmatched. The CDR3 length is 11 residues. Germline loops: CDR1 DFQATT, CDR2 SNEGSKA (reference sequence). The CDR3 bases are TGCAGTGCTGGACAGGGCTCTGGCTACACCTTC. Its translation: CSAGQGSGYTF.

This clone was detected once. The gene calls are TRBV12-3 or TRBV12-4 and TRBJ2-2; a possible D gene is TRBD2 (5 bases). The CDR3 totals 13 residues. Deletions cut 2 bases from V and 6 bases from J, with 7 bases between. CDR3 residues: CASSLKLAGELFF. Here the CDR3 DNA reads TGTGCCAGCAGTTTAAAACTAGCCGGGGAGCTGTTTTTT.

The CDR3 sequence is CASSLRSAGNTIYF. The DNA of the CDR3 is TGTGCCAGCAGTTTACGAAGCGCTGGAAACACCATATATTTT. The rearrangement links TRBV27 to TRBJ1-3, with unresolved D. Trimming shortened V by 2 bases and J by 2 bases, and 7 bases separated the two germline ends. CDR1 is MNHEY, CDR2 SMNVEV, per germline (reference sequence). The CDR3 is 14 amino acids.